This T cell receptor (beta chain) was sequenced in a study of T cell clones after liver transplantation (dated by TCRdb to between 2017 and 2020). For the study in its entirety: ITN030ST, the source of the samples, was a randomized trial that attempted immunosuppression withdrawal within 2 years of liver transplantation. The study cohort included 8 liver transplant recipients, of whom 3 were classified as tolerant and 5 as non-tolerant. Until randomization at 12-24 months post-transplant, subjects were given standard immunosuppression, with no induction therapy. Of the eight recipients, a few were HCV-positive, while the remaining recipients had been transplanted for non-autoimmune, non-viral indications. Blood samples were collected pre-transplant, pre-randomization before withdrawal, and post-randomization after either full withdrawal or failed withdrawal. Tolerance was defined as complete immunosuppression withdrawal for at least one year with no rise in liver enzymes beyond twice the upper limit of normal. As an antigen-independent comparator for donor-reactive sequences, third party-reactive TCRbeta sequences were also identified from pre-transplant MLRs. Donor-reactive T cell clones were identified using TCRbeta sequencing after a pre-transplant mixed lymphocyte reaction and were then followed in post-transplant blood.

Results and caveats for the whole study, not just this receptor: Without allograft tissue specimens, donor-reactive T cells may have migrated into the graft rather than being deleted. A significant post-transplant decrease in circulating donor-reactive CD4 TCRbeta sequences was observed in most of the 8 subjects, irrespective of tolerance or HCV status. When repertoire turnover was taken into account, detection of donor-reactive sequences was significantly reduced in 7 of 8 subjects for CD4 and in 8 of 8 subjects for CD8. Because of small, heterogeneous patient numbers and non-standardized post-transplant time points, the conclusions were only preliminary. A greater decline was seen for donor-reactive sequences than for third party-reactive sequences, suggesting partial antigen-specific deletion unrelated to withdrawal success. Low numbers of available donor cells limited the measurable donor-reactive repertoire in two subjects.

Thawed unstimulated PBMCs were stained for CD3, CD4 and CD8 and FACS-sorted into CD3+CD4+ and CD3+CD8+ populations. Each of the 8 studied subjects was randomized to immunosuppression withdrawal. The Qiagen DNeasy Blood and Tissue Kit was used to isolate genomic DNA. As regards this clone: Its antigen is not yet known. Qualities for individual bases were not recorded, and no much larger clone is one base off.

High-throughput TCRbeta CDR3 sequencing of frozen genomic DNA was performed by immunoSEQ, with PCR amplification, mapping, bias correction and internal controls included. For the original study's pipeline: Only productive rearrangements were retained, and each unique TCRbeta sequence was defined by its CDR3 nucleotide sequence together with its V and J gene. A sequence counted as donor-reactive only if the sequence showed at least 5-fold expansion in CFSE-low cells compared with unstimulated pre-transplant cells and had a frequency of at least 0.01%. Minimum frequency thresholds were set for each subject based on the unstimulated sample with the lowest template count, ensuring at least 90% detection power. Jensen-Shannon divergence between the top 1000 TCRbeta sequences after and before transplant was used to measure repertoire turnover. Two-sided Fisher's exact tests were used to test for changes in how often donor-reactive sequences were detected. What TCRdb holds here is the immuneACCESS table cut down to in-frame rearrangements. Part of the clones is not present; checked against another copy, under half of the missing clones reflect an unresolved V gene, and the others are unexplained. D and trimming were read from the DNA, whereas the V and J calls and clone size are those reported in that table. The sample table shows 20,000 to 25,000 clones, and about 77% are seen once. The ten largest clones take up under 45% of the sample.

At the junction V is shortened by 2 bases and J by 1 base, with 11 bases in between. From the cysteine up to the phenylalanine, the CDR3 has a length of 15 residues. Here the CDR3 DNA is all that survives: 45 bases in frame from base 1. The germline V gene supplies CDR1 MGHRA and CDR2 YSYEKL. The chain is encoded by TRBV4-1 joined to TRBJ1-1; TRBD1 might be the D gene, on 6 matching bases. This TCR derives from a human patient who received a liver transplant. In transplant recipients, some T cells may be of donor rather than host origin. The sample was CD8+ T cells from blood, taken approximately 54 months after liver transplant. Read as DNA, the sequence is TGCGCCAGCAGCCAACAACAGGGCGCGAACACTGAAGCTTTCTTT. Its translation reads: CASSQQQGANTEAFF.